Following are 26 T cell receptor beta chains from one sample sequenced in a study of CD8 T cells in ankylosing spondylitis. TCRdb processed the 5' RACE reads anew with MiXCR; each CDR3 protein has one entry. The table includes approximately 260,000 distinct CDR3 sequences, 8% to 9.5% detected once. The material sequenced was blood, either unsorted or a sorted T cell fraction (not recorded which). The receptors stem from a male donor with ankylosing spondylitis or in good health (not recorded which).

There are many counts of this clonotype. The CDR3 loop reads CASSPGGSYNEQFF. In DNA form, the CDR3 reads TGTGCCAGCAGCCCGGGAGGCTCCTACAATGAGCAGTTCTTC. The J gene is TRBJ2-1, the V gene TRBV7-8; 7 nucleotides line up with TRBD2. The CDR3 consists of 14 residues. V shed 5 bases, J shed 0 bases, and the junction held 1 base outside the gene matches. CDR1 SGHVS and CDR2 FQNEAQ come from the germline V gene.

This clonotype was picked up one time. The chain couples TRBV7-9 to TRBJ2-6; unclear D gene. This CDR3 region has 15 residues. The V and J ends lost 5 bases and 2 bases respectively, with 10 bases between them. Germline assignment: CDR1 SEHNR and CDR2 FQNEAQ (reference sequence). CDR3 bases: TGTGCCAGCAGCCCCTCAGCACCTGGGGCCAACGTCCTGACTTTC. Protein: CASSPSAPGANVLTF. The variable domain in full, completed from reference TRBV7-9 and TRBJ2-6, reads DTGVSQNPRHKITKRGQNVTFRCDPISEHNRLYWYRQTLGQGPEFLTYFQNEAQLEKSRLLSDRFSAERPKGSFSTLEIQRTEQGDSAMYLCASSPSAPGANVLTFGAGSRLTVL.

The CDR3 loop reads CASSWGQGEDYGYTF. In nucleotides, the CDR3 is TGCGCCAGCAGCTGGGGACAGGGGGAGGACTATGGCTACACCTTC. This chain connects TRBV5-1 to TRBJ1-2, with 11 bases lining up with TRBD1. This CDR3 comprises 15 residues. Germline CDR1 SGHRS, CDR2 YFSETQ. V trimming: 3 bases; J trimming: 3 bases; junction bases outside the gene matches: 4.

This clonotype was seen only a few times. The chain combines TRBV7-2 with TRBJ2-4; possible D gene TRBD1, 7 bases. V was trimmed by 4 bases and J by 10 bases, leaving 20 bases between them. Germline V gene lookup returns CDR1 SGHTA and CDR2 FQGNSA. The CDR3 has 15 residues. CDR3: CASSSRDREKGIQYF. The CDR3 bases are TGTGCCAGCAGCTCGCGGGACAGAGAAAAGGGGATTCAGTACTTC.

This clonotype was counted ten times or more. Here the CDR3 reads CASSLRQADHLYGYTF. In nucleotides, the CDR3 is TGTGCCAGCAGCTTGCGGCAGGCCGATCATCTCTATGGCTACACCTTC. V is TRBV5-6 and J is TRBJ1-2, with D unclear. This CDR3 is built from 16 residues. The germline CDR1 and CDR2 sequences are SGHDT and YYEEEE. Trimming took 1 base from V and 4 from J, leaving 17 bases between them.

This clonotype was recorded many times. J is TRBJ2-3 and V is TRBV7-9, with 12 positions matching TRBD1. The V segment lost 3 bases and the J segment 0 bases; nucleotides outside the gene matches: 4. Germline CDR1 SEHNR, CDR2 FQNEAQ (reference sequence). The CDR3 totals 17 residues. CDR3 coding DNA: TGTGCCAGCAGCTTGGGGACAGGGGGCAGGAGCACAGATACGCAGTATTTT. It specifies CASSLGTGGRSTDTQYF.

This clonotype was seen repeatedly, ten times or more. CDR3 loop: CASSPDGRHQPQHF. The CDR3 DNA sequence: TGTGCCAGCAGTCCGGACGGAAGACATCAGCCCCAGCATTTT. V gene TRBV12-3 or TRBV12-4 combines with J gene TRBJ1-5; D is unclear. CDR3 length: 14 residues. V lost 5 bases, J lost 5 bases, and 13 bases lay in between.

This clonotype has only a few counts. This sequence joins TRBV30 and TRBJ1-1; D remains unclear. V lost 3 bases and J 1 base, leaving 9 bases between the germline ends. CDR3 size: 13 residues. The germline CDR1 and CDR2 sequences are GTSNPN and SVGIG (reference sequence). The CDR3 nucleotides read TGTGCCTGGAGGGATCAGTCGAACACTGAAGCTTTCTTT. Encoded protein: CAWRDQSNTEAFF.

This clonotype was seen many times. The chain has TRBV7-2 and TRBJ2-5; 11 bases are a match to TRBD2. Germline CDR1 is SGHTA and CDR2 is FQGNSA. V dropped 5 bases and J dropped 1; count of bases not matched to a gene: 9. The CDR3 is 17 amino acids. CDR3 region: CASSRIAGGFTQETQYF. The CDR3 DNA reads as TGTGCCAGCAGCCGAATAGCGGGGGGGTTTACCCAAGAGACCCAGTACTTC.

Ten or more counts support this clonotype. This chain uses TRBV11-2 with TRBJ2-1; 8 nucleotides agree with TRBD1. This CDR3 has 17 amino acids. V dropped 1 base and J dropped 2; count of bases not matched to a gene: 7. Germline-derived CDR1 and CDR2 are SGHAT and FQNNGV. CDR3 in amino acids: CASSLGTGIGTYNEQFF. The CDR3 region has the DNA TGTGCCAGCAGCTTAGGGACAGGGATTGGGACCTACAATGAGCAGTTCTTC. The variable domain in full, completed from reference TRBV11-2 and TRBJ2-1, reads EAGVAQSPRYKIIEKRQSVAFWCNPISGHATLYWYQQILGQGPKLLIQFQNNGVVDDSQLPKDRFSAERLKGVDSTLKIQPAKLEDSAVYLCASSLGTGIGTYNEQFFGPGTRLTVL.

This clonotype was recorded at least ten times. The rearrangement links TRBV15 to TRBJ2-2, with TRBD2 as a possible D gene (5 bases). CDR3 length equals 13 residues. The V end lost 8 bases, the J end lost 5 bases, and 12 bases lay between the germline ends. Germline V lookup: CDR1 LNHNV, CDR2 YYDKDF (reference sequence). The CDR3 nucleotides read TGTGCCACCGCAGAGGGATATACCGGGGAGCTGTTTTTT. Translated, it gives CATAEGYTGELFF. The complete variable domain, with remaining parts taken from reference TRBV15 and TRBJ2-2, reads DAMVIQNPRYQVTQFGKPVTLSCSQTLNHNVMYWYQQKSSQAPKLLFHYYDKDFNNEADTPDNFQSRRPNTSFCFLDIRSPGLGDTAMYLCATAEGYTGELFFGEGSRLTVL.

This sequence joins TRBV5-5 and TRBJ2-2; 7 bases agree with TRBD1. CDR1 and CDR2 from the germline V gene are SGHKS and YYEKEE (reference sequence). The J segment lost 5 bases and the V segment lost 0 bases, leaving 10 bases of the junction unmatched. This CDR3 contains 17 residues. In DNA, the CDR3 is TGTGCCAGCAGCTTGGGGGCGATGGGACAGTCTACCGGGGAGCTGTTTTTT. It specifies CASSLGAMGQSTGELFF. Using reference TRBV5-5 and TRBJ2-2 for the parts outside the CDR3, the full variable domain is DAGVTQSPTHLIKTRGQQVTLRCSPISGHKSVSWYQQVLGQGPQFIFQYYEKEERGRGNFPDRFSARQFPNYSSELNVNALLLGDSALYLCASSLGAMGQSTGELFFGEGSRLTVL.

There are many counts of this clonotype. The V and J genes are TRBV5-1 and TRBJ2-2; D is undetermined. The CDR3 sequence is 13 residues long. Deletions cut 5 bases from V and 5 bases from J, with 10 bases between. The germline CDR1 and CDR2 sequences are SGHRS and YFSETQ. This CDR3 is CASRLGPTGELFF. In DNA form, the CDR3 reads TGCGCCAGCAGGCTGGGTCCAACCGGGGAGCTGTTTTTT.

This clonotype was observed many times. The V gene is TRBV6-2 or TRBV6-3, the J gene TRBJ2-2, with 10 bases aligning to TRBD2. CDR1 and CDR2 from the germline V gene are MNHEY and SVGEGT. The CDR3 runs to 14 residues. Trimming at V came to 6 bases and at J to 8 bases, leaving 6 bases not matched to a gene. The CDR3 here is CASSPSGRRGELFF. The CDR3 DNA follows: TGTGCCAGCAGCCCTAGCGGGAGAAGAGGGGAGCTGTTTTTT.

This clonotype was detected ten times or more. This sequence joins TRBV27 and TRBJ2-3; D unclear. Deletions cut 2 bases from V and 2 bases from J, with 14 bases between. The CDR3 contains 16 residues. Germline V lookup: CDR1 MNHEY, CDR2 SMNVEV (reference sequence). CDR3 residues: CASSLRQSLFTDTQYF. The CDR3 nucleotides are TGTGCCAGCAGTTTACGGCAGTCCCTTTTCACAGATACGCAGTATTTT.

This clonotype was seen many times. In nucleotides, the CDR3 is TGTGCCAGCAGTTCCTTGACAGGGAACTATGGCTACACCTTC. Translated: CASSSLTGNYGYTF. The chain uses TRBV12-3 or TRBV12-4 and TRBJ1-2; 7 bases fit TRBD1. The V segment lost 4 bases and the J segment 2 bases; nucleotides outside the gene matches: 4. This CDR3 spans 14 amino acids.

This clonotype was recorded many times. The chain recombines TRBV12-3 or TRBV12-4 with TRBJ2-7; 11 bases are a match to TRBD2. This CDR3 has 15 residues. J was trimmed by 4 bases and V by 8 bases; bases with no gene match: 10. CDR3 bases: TGTGCCAGCTCTACGGCGGGGACTAGCGGATACGAGCAGTACTTC. It encodes CASSTAGTSGYEQYF.

This clonotype was seen many times. The CDR3 is CASRGRILSNQPQHF. CDR3 sequence (DNA): TGTGCCAGCAGGGGCAGGATCCTTAGCAATCAGCCCCAGCATTTT. V usage is TRBV2 and J usage is TRBJ1-5; unclear D gene. V lost 6 bases to trimming and J lost 0 bases, with 12 bases between them. The CDR3 extends over 15 amino acids. Germline V gene data show CDR1 as SNHLY and CDR2 as FYNNEI.

At least ten counts were recorded for this clonotype. The genes are TRBV29-1 and TRBJ1-2, with D possibly matching TRBD1 (6 bases). The CDR3 has 16 amino acids. The V gene lost 5 bases and the J gene lost 3 bases, with 22 bases spanning the gap. Germline CDR1 and CDR2: SQVTM and ANQGSEA. CDR3 sequence: CSVLRGGGGVDYGYTF. In DNA, the CDR3 is TGCAGCGTTCTCCGAGGAGGAGGGGGTGTGGACTATGGCTACACCTTC.

This clonotype was recorded many times. The chain combines TRBV4-2 with TRBJ2-1, with 7 bases matching TRBD2. V lost 0 bases, J lost 1 base, and 6 bases stayed unmatched. Germline values: CDR1 LGHNA, CDR2 YNFKEQ. The CDR3 sequence is 17 residues long. The CDR3 nucleotides are TGTGCCAGCAGCCAAGATCGGGATAGCGGGTCCTACAATGAGCAGTTCTTC. Translated: CASSQDRDSGSYNEQFF.

This clonotype was detected only a few times. The CDR3 here is CASSFRPRDGTGYEQYF. The CDR3 bases are TGCGCCAGCAGCTTCCGGCCCCGGGACGGGACAGGTTACGAGCAGTACTTC. V and J are TRBV5-1 and TRBJ2-7; TRBD1 aligns across 8 bases. The CDR3 has 17 amino acids. Germline loops: CDR1 SGHRS, CDR2 YFSETQ. Trimming removed 2 bases from V and 4 bases from J; junction bases left unmatched: 14.

This clonotype was counted ten times or more. The genes are TRBV13 and TRBJ1-3, with no clear D. Trimming removed 5 bases at V and 3 bases at J, with 20 bases between. The CDR3 contains 17 residues. Looked up from germline, CDR1 is PRHDT and CDR2 is FYEKMQ (reference sequence). CDR3 bases: TGTGCCAGCAGCCACCAACCCCGGATCATAGGTGGAAACACCATATATTTT. This translates into CASSHQPRIIGGNTIYF.

In regard to this clonotype: A much larger clone lies a single base off, so this may be a read error. The chain recombines TRBV6-2 or TRBV6-3 with TRBJ2-1; 8 positions agree with TRBD2. V dropped 3 bases and J dropped 8; count of bases not matched to a gene: 12. Germline V gene data show CDR1 as MNHEY and CDR2 as SVGEGT. This CDR3 region has 16 residues. The DNA for the CDR3 is TGTGCCAGCAGTTATCGGGTGAGTAGCGGGATGGATGAGCAGTTCTTC. Translation: CASSYRVSSGMDEQFF.

V and J are TRBV6-1 and TRBJ1-4; the D is unclear. Trimming stripped 6 bases from V and 2 bases from J, with 4 bases between. The germline V gene has CDR1 MNHNS and CDR2 SASEGT. There are 12 residues in the CDR3. CDR3 loop: CASSTTNEKLFF. The CDR3 DNA reads as TGTGCCAGCAGCACCACTAATGAAAAACTGTTTTTT.

This clonotype appeared many times. The chain employs TRBV19 and TRBJ2-1; D is perhaps TRBD1 (6 bases). This CDR3 is built from 17 residues. The germline V gene has CDR1 LNHDA and CDR2 SQIVND (reference sequence). V dropped 1 base and J dropped 5 bases, with 18 bases sitting between them. CDR3 sequence reads: CASSIAVGVGANNEQFF. The CDR3 coding sequence is TGTGCCAGTAGTATAGCAGTCGGGGTGGGGGCAAACAATGAGCAGTTCTTC. Combining the CDR3 with reference TRBV19 and TRBJ2-1 gives the whole variable domain DGGITQSPKYLFRKEGQNVTLSCEQNLNHDAMYWYRQDPGQGLRLIYYSQIVNDFQKGDIAEGYSVSREKKESFPLTVTSAQKNPTAFYLCASSIAVGVGANNEQFFGPGTRLTVL.

The chain couples TRBV15 to TRBJ2-5; D ambiguous. V lost 7 bases to trimming and J lost 7 bases, with 16 bases between them. CDR1 and CDR2 (germline): LNHNV, YYDKDF (reference sequence). The CDR3 is 13 amino acids. CDR3 sequence: CATNKNSLGTQYF. CDR3 DNA: TGTGCCACCAACAAAAATTCCTTGGGGACCCAGTACTTC. Complete variable domain (other parts from reference TRBV15 and TRBJ2-5): DAMVIQNPRYQVTQFGKPVTLSCSQTLNHNVMYWYQQKSSQAPKLLFHYYDKDFNNEADTPDNFQSRRPNTSFCFLDIRSPGLGDTAMYLCATNKNSLGTQYFGPGTRLLVL.